These 17 T cell receptor beta chains originate from one sample sequenced in a study of blood T cell repertoires in COVID-19. Libraries were prepared by immunoSEQ multiplex PCR; TCRdb keeps only in-frame clonotypes and omits some of them. The table includes a few hundred thousand clones, 85% detected once. The sequencing sample was made of PBMCs or T cells enriched from blood (not recorded which). All receptors derive from a woman aged 50 to 65 who had recovered from COVID-19.

The rearrangement uses TRBV19 and TRBJ1-5; TRBD1 agrees at 9 bases. Trimming removed 6 bases from V and 0 bases from J; junction bases left unmatched: 12. The CDR3 consists of 18 residues. Germline CDR1 reads LNHDA; CDR2 reads SQIVND (reference sequence). The CDR3 loop reads CASSRTGTGTYSNQPQHF. CDR3 nucleotide sequence: TGTGCCAGTAGCCGGACCGGGACAGGGACCTATAGCAATCAGCCCCAGCATTTT.

The chain links TRBV6-5 to TRBJ1-6; a possible D gene is TRBD1 (6 bases). This CDR3 is built from 16 residues. The germline V gene encodes CDR1 MNHEY and CDR2 SVGAGI. The V end lost 2 bases, the J end lost 9 bases, and 17 bases lay between the germline ends. This CDR3 is CASSYTLQGGVSPLHF. The CDR3 DNA sequence: TGTGCCAGCAGTTACACCCTACAGGGTGGCGTTTCACCCCTCCACTTT.

V is TRBV5-4 and J is TRBJ2-1, with TRBD2 matching over 14 bases. Trimming took 1 base from V and 8 from J; bases not matched to a gene: 5. Germline V gene data show CDR1 as SGHNT and CDR2 as YYREEE (reference sequence). The CDR3 is 16 amino acids. The CDR3: CASSLFGLAGGYEQFF. For the CDR3, the DNA is TGTGCCAGCAGCTTGTTTGGACTAGCGGGAGGTTATGAGCAGTTCTTC. The entire variable domain, with the rest obtained from reference TRBV5-4 and TRBJ2-1, is as follows: ETGVTQSPTHLIKTRGQQVTLRCSSQSGHNTVSWYQQALGQGPQFIFQYYREEENGRGNFPPRFSGLQFPNYSSELNVNALELDDSALYLCASSLFGLAGGYEQFFGPGTRLTVL.

The V and J genes are TRBV27 and TRBJ1-1; no definite D call. Germline loops: CDR1 MNHEY, CDR2 SMNVEV (reference sequence). This CDR3 comprises 13 residues. Trimming removed 0 bases from V and 7 bases from J, with 9 bases in between. The CDR3 DNA reads as TGTGCCAGCAGTTTATCTAGCAGACTTGAAGCTTTCTTT. This sequence encodes CASSLSSRLEAFF.

V is TRBV7-3 and J is TRBJ1-3; 10 bases are shared with TRBD1. The germline CDR1 and CDR2 sequences are SGHTA and FQGTGA. Trimming cost V 4 bases and J 7 bases; bases outside gene matches: 19. The CDR3 is 19 amino acids. The CDR3 region is CASSSGQGFIPRCLNTIYF. CDR3 nucleotides: TGTGCCAGCAGCTCGGGACAGGGGTTTATTCCTCGATGTTTGAACACCATATATTTT.

The chain carries TRBV4-2 and TRBJ2-3; 8 bases align to TRBD1. The ends lost 4 bases at V and 6 bases at J; junction bases unmatched: 18. The CDR3 extends over 18 amino acids. Germline V CDR1 and CDR2: LGHNA, YNFKEQ. CDR3 in DNA: TGTGCCAGCAGCCGGTACGGGAAGGACAGGGTCCCATCGGATACGCAGTATTTT. Translated: CASSRYGKDRVPSDTQYF.

This chain uses TRBV2 with TRBJ1-1; D uncertain. Germline CDR1 SNHLY, CDR2 FYNNEI. V shed 5 bases and J shed 0 bases, with 7 bases lying between them. The CDR3 has 13 residues. The CDR3 reads CASSSHLNTEAFF. CDR3 nucleotides: TGTGCCAGCAGTAGCCATTTGAACACTGAAGCTTTCTTT. The full variable domain, rest sourced from reference TRBV2 and TRBJ1-1, is EPEVTQTPSHQVTQMGQEVILRCVPISNHLYFYWYRQILGQKVEFLVSFYNNEISEKSEIFDDQFSVERPDGSNFTLKIRSTKLEDSAMYFCASSSHLNTEAFFGQGTRLTVV.

The J gene is TRBJ2-2, the V gene TRBV4-1, with 8 nucleotides matching TRBD1. The germline V gene has CDR1 MGHRA and CDR2 YSYEKL. Trimming took 11 bases from V and 1 from J; bases not matched to a gene: 9. The CDR3 totals 15 residues. The CDR3 DNA sequence: TGCGCCGCCCAACCCGGGACAGGGAACACCGGGGAGCTGTTTTTT. Translating gives CAAQPGTGNTGELFF.

The table lists this clone with many counts. V usage is TRBV7-6 and J usage is TRBJ1-1, with D unclear. This CDR3 is built from 15 residues. Per germline, CDR1 SGHVS and CDR2 FNYEAQ. V was pared by 3 bases and J by 10 bases, with 21 bases between. The CDR3 spells CASSLDPSSGSRAFF. CDR3 DNA: TGTGCCAGCAGCTTGGATCCAAGCTCTGGGAGCCGAGCTTTCTTT.

This sequence joins TRBV7-8 and TRBJ1-6; no clear D. Trimming removed 1 base at V and 10 bases at J, with 17 bases between. CDR1 SGHVS and CDR2 FQNEAQ come from the germline V gene. The CDR3 covers 16 residues. For the CDR3, the DNA is TGTGCCAGCAGCTTAGTTGGTTCCCAGGTCGGCTCACCCCTCCACTTT. Translating it yields CASSLVGSQVGSPLHF. The variable domain in full, completed from reference TRBV7-8 and TRBJ1-6, reads GAGVSQSPRYKVAKRGQDVALRCDPISGHVSLFWYQQALGQGPEFLTYFQNEAQLDKSGLPSDRFFAERPEGSVSTLKIQRTQQEDSAVYLCASSLVGSQVGSPLHFGNGTRLTVT.

This chain links TRBV3-1 (or the pseudogene TRBV3-2) with TRBJ1-5; possibly TRBD1 for D (6 bases). Germline-derived CDR1 and CDR2 are LGHDT and YNNKEL (reference sequence). The CDR3 is 14 residues long. The V gene lost 6 bases and the J gene lost 5 bases, with 14 bases spanning the gap. CDR3 protein: CASSPQHRDQPQHF. In nucleotides, the CDR3 is TGTGCCAGCAGTCCTCAGCACAGGGATCAGCCCCAGCATTTT.

This chain joins TRBV7-3 and TRBJ2-3, with D perhaps TRBD2 (5 bases). Germline-derived CDR1 and CDR2 are SGHTA and FQGTGA. The CDR3 contains 15 residues. V lost 4 bases and J lost 0, with 11 bases in between. DNA for the CDR3: TGTGCCAGCAGCTCGGGGTACACGAGCACAGATACGCAGTATTTT. This sequence encodes CASSSGYTSTDTQYF.

This chain uses TRBV11-2 with TRBJ2-5; 7 bases line up with TRBD1. The CDR3 is made up of 15 amino acids. Germline CDR1 SGHAT, CDR2 FQNNGV. The V gene end was trimmed by 5 bases and the J gene end by 4 bases; junction bases not matched to a gene: 10. CDR3 in amino acids: CASSTRQGLGETQYF. Here the CDR3 DNA reads TGTGCCAGCAGCACACGACAGGGTCTGGGAGAGACCCAGTACTTC.

The chain links TRBV19 to TRBJ2-3; a weak D match, TRBD1 (6 bases). Trimming cost V 5 bases and J 8 bases, with 14 bases left between them. The CDR3 is 13 amino acids. CDR1 and CDR2 (germline): LNHDA, SQIVND (reference sequence). CDR3 bases: TGTGCCAGTAGTTCACTCAGGGGACGTACGCAGTATTTT. Its translation: CASSSLRGRTQYF.

In nucleotides, the CDR3 is TGTGCCAGCAGTCAACGACTCCATACGCAGTATTTT. Amino acid sequence: CASSQRLHTQYF. The V call is TRBV28, the J call TRBJ2-3; D call uncertain. This CDR3 region has 12 residues. Germline V CDR1 and CDR2: MDHEN, SYDVKM. The ends were cut back, 5 bases at V and 7 bases at J, with 10 bases in the middle. Based on the CDR3 plus reference TRBV28 and TRBJ2-3, the full variable domain is DVKVTQSSRYLVKRTGEKVFLECVQDMDHENMFWYRQDPGLGLRLIYFSYDVKMKEKGDIPEGYSVSREKKERFSLILESASTNQTSMYLCASSQRLHTQYFGPGTRLTVL.

The CDR3: CASSRFPGTAQETQYF. CDR3 sequence (DNA): TGCGCCAGCAGCCGATTCCCCGGGACAGCACAAGAGACCCAGTACTTC. The rearrangement links TRBV4-1 to TRBJ2-5, with 7 bases fitting TRBD1. V was clipped by 4 bases and J by 2 bases; unmatched bases: 10. The germline V gene has CDR1 MGHRA and CDR2 YSYEKL. This CDR3 is built from 16 residues.

J is TRBJ2-7 and V is TRBV4-1; a weak D match, TRBD2 (6 bases). Trimming cost V 6 bases and J 2 bases, with 23 bases left between them. CDR3 length equals 17 residues. From germline, CDR1 is MGHRA and CDR2 YSYEKL. CDR3 DNA: TGCGCCAGCAGAAAAGGTGTGGAGGGGATAGTCACCTACGAGCAGTACTTC. It yields the protein CASRKGVEGIVTYEQYF.